The rows below give T cell receptor beta chains drawn from one sample of a study of human T cells and chemical hapten exposure. TCRdb reprocessed the 5' RACE reads via MiXCR and lists one record per CDR3 protein. The repertoire holds under 150,000 distinct CDR3 sequences, with approximately 20% as singletons. The receptor source for this set is a human donor in good health. The conserved cysteine and the conserved F or W are not part of the CDR3 here.

V gene: TRBV11-2
CDR3 protein: ASSLVREVPDTQY

V gene: TRBV30
CDR3 protein: AWSVVGGSQPQH

V gene: TRBV28
CDR3 protein: ASRISNYGYT

V gene: TRBV6-5
CDR3 protein: ASSRVIHEQY

V gene: TRBV5-1
CDR3 protein: ASSLGWAADGYT

V gene: TRBV7-9
CDR3 protein: ASSRSTDTQY

V gene: TRBV4-1
CDR3 protein: ASSQFAGLAGVNEQF

V gene: TRBV6-6
CDR3 protein: ASSYGDRSNEKLF

V gene: TRBV6-5
CDR3 protein: ASSYDPLTYNEQF

V gene: TRBV7-9
CDR3 protein: ASSLRPLRDSGLSYNSPLH

V gene: TRBV5-6
CDR3 protein: ASRSSGRGEQF

V gene: TRBV9
CDR3 protein: ASSKAGGAYNEQF

V gene: TRBV3-1
CDR3 protein: ASSQVALAGGYNEQF

V gene: TRBV29-1
CDR3 protein: SVKEGGNQPQH

V gene: TRBV14
CDR3 protein: ASSTMRSYEQY

V gene: TRBV9
CDR3 protein: ASSDRTSGSYGTDTQY

V gene: TRBV6-5
CDR3 protein: ASSYTQGRTEKLF

V gene: TRBV27
CDR3 protein: ASSLGRGHVEQY

V gene: TRBV27
CDR3 protein: ASRSGGAIYGYT

V gene: TRBV14
CDR3 protein: ASSPTVFRETYEQY

V gene: TRBV12-3/TRBV12-4
CDR3 protein: ASSLVRSGNTIY

V gene: TRBV7-9
CDR3 protein: ASSPREDQDSDTQY

V gene: TRBV12-3/TRBV12-4
CDR3 protein: ASSLRGGLIEAF

V gene: TRBV29-1
CDR3 protein: SAGEVNQPQH

V gene: TRBV5-1
CDR3 protein: ASSLAQGTETQY

V gene: TRBV4-1
CDR3 protein: ASSPTGVGQY

V gene: TRBV29-1
CDR3 protein: SVGGLAGGNSYNEQF

V gene: TRBV12-3/TRBV12-4
CDR3 protein: ASTEGQGPYGYT

V gene: TRBV20-1
CDR3 protein: SARGTATGANQPQH

V gene: TRBV29-1
CDR3 protein: SVLSRGQHNEQF

V gene: TRBV28
CDR3 protein: ASSRDLNRGYQPQH

V gene: TRBV12-3/TRBV12-4
CDR3 protein: ASSLATGIQETQY

V gene: TRBV28
CDR3 protein: ASSFHRGGQPQH

V gene: TRBV6-1
CDR3 protein: ASSKQDNQPQH

V gene: TRBV7-2
CDR3 protein: ASSLEGGYSYEQY